A selection of T cell receptor beta chains follows, all from one sample in a study of T cell responses to AZD1222 COVID-19 vaccine. TCRdb's copy holds only in-frame clones and misses some; the assay was immunoSEQ multiplex PCR. Altogether 75,000 to 100,000 clones are present, nearly 90% being singletons, with the ten largest covering around 5.8%. This specimen was peripheral blood, taken on day 0 of AZD1222 vaccination. The receptor set was obtained from an adult in good health. The CDR3 runs from the conserved cysteine through the conserved F or W. The order of the fields is J gene, V gene, CDR3 protein.

J gene: TRBJ1-4
V gene: TRBV5-6
CDR3 protein: CASSLQFVNEKLFF

J gene: TRBJ1-5
V gene: TRBV6-5
CDR3 protein: CASSLFGNQPQHF

J gene: TRBJ1-1
V gene: TRBV6-2/TRBV6-3
CDR3 protein: CASSWDPNTEAFF

J gene: TRBJ2-1
V gene: TRBV28
CDR3 protein: CASRAAGGPQNEQFF

J gene: TRBJ1-2
V gene: TRBV18
CDR3 protein: CASSPGSRTPNGYTF

J gene: TRBJ2-1
V gene: TRBV9
CDR3 protein: CASSVALDGLRNEQFF

J gene: TRBJ1-1
V gene: TRBV27
CDR3 protein: CASSLRMNTEAFF

J gene: TRBJ1-3
V gene: TRBV6-5
CDR3 protein: CASSLTVTSGNTIYF

J gene: TRBJ1-5
V gene: TRBV18
CDR3 protein: CASSQDREAPQHF

J gene: TRBJ1-5
V gene: TRBV7-2
CDR3 protein: CASSYRGNQPQHF

J gene: TRBJ2-7
V gene: TRBV5-1
CDR3 protein: CASSPRAATYEQYF

J gene: TRBJ2-5
V gene: TRBV11-1
CDR3 protein: CASSGGFLAQYF

J gene: TRBJ1-6
V gene: TRBV6-5
CDR3 protein: CASNEAGDWSPLHF

J gene: TRBJ1-2
V gene: TRBV28
CDR3 protein: CASSFSDRDVYGYTF

J gene: TRBJ2-5
V gene: TRBV7-9
CDR3 protein: CASSLPGQGQETQYF

J gene: TRBJ1-2
V gene: TRBV28
CDR3 protein: CASSLALHGYTF

J gene: TRBJ2-3
V gene: TRBV7-6
CDR3 protein: CASSLIAGAKDTQYF

J gene: TRBJ1-1
V gene: TRBV5-5
CDR3 protein: CASSHTRGTGNTEAFF

J gene: TRBJ1-1
V gene: TRBV5-4
CDR3 protein: CASSAPGTGVVDTEAFF

J gene: TRBJ2-2
V gene: TRBV19
CDR3 protein: CASSFGQGAGELFF

J gene: TRBJ1-4
V gene: TRBV27
CDR3 protein: CASRPGTGGRLNEKLFF

J gene: TRBJ1-1
V gene: TRBV3-1/TRBV3-2
CDR3 protein: CASSHWHGLEAEAFF

J gene: TRBJ2-7
V gene: TRBV20-1
CDR3 protein: CSASTGSSYEQYF

J gene: TRBJ2-7
V gene: TRBV7-9
CDR3 protein: CASSPKGWSYEQYF

J gene: TRBJ2-1
V gene: TRBV15
CDR3 protein: CATSPRLAPEQFF

J gene: TRBJ1-6
V gene: TRBV4-1
CDR3 protein: CASSQDAVNNSPLHF

J gene: TRBJ1-1
V gene: TRBV5-4
CDR3 protein: CASSLAQGKAFF

J gene: TRBJ1-1
V gene: TRBV6-5
CDR3 protein: CATQRGQNTEAFF

J gene: TRBJ1-4
V gene: TRBV4-2
CDR3 protein: CASSQDRVGKLFF

J gene: TRBJ2-7
V gene: TRBV29-1
CDR3 protein: CSVVRGDGRPYEQYF

J gene: TRBJ2-7
V gene: TRBV4-3
CDR3 protein: CASSQSAGKSYEQYF

J gene: TRBJ2-1
V gene: TRBV5-1
CDR3 protein: CASSLRTPSSYNEQFF

J gene: TRBJ1-5
V gene: TRBV5-1
CDR3 protein: CASSLGQGASQPQHF

J gene: TRBJ2-7
V gene: TRBV28
CDR3 protein: CASSLQGTKSYEQYF

J gene: TRBJ2-2
V gene: TRBV18
CDR3 protein: CASSPPGLRAGELFF